The 21 T cell receptor beta chains below were found in one sample sequenced in a study of blood T cell repertoires in COVID-19 (dated by TCRdb to 2020 to 2021). Library generation was performed with the immunoSEQ multiplex PCR assay. Sourced from immuneACCESS, this table was stored by TCRdb with only in-frame sequences that have V and J called. A share of the clones is absent; for the studies checked, an unresolved V gene accounts for under half, and the remainder has no known explanation. In all, the sample holds hundreds of thousands of clones, and about 93% of those were seen once. Less than 2.5% of the sample is in the top ten clones. Sequencing was done on a sample of PBMCs or T cells enriched from blood (not recorded which). These receptors all come from a woman aged 18-30 years who had recovered from COVID-19.

J is TRBJ2-3 and V is TRBV7-9; maybe TRBD2 (5 bases). The CDR3 is made up of 16 amino acids. Per the germline V gene, CDR1 is SEHNR and CDR2 is FQNEAQ (reference sequence). Trimming took off 3 bases at V and 3 bases at J, with 16 bases between the two ends. In DNA form, the CDR3 reads TGTGCCAGCAGCTTTGTGGACTGGTACTCTACAGATACGCAGTATTTT. Protein sequence: CASSFVDWYSTDTQYF.

The chain links TRBV4-1 to TRBJ1-1; D may be TRBD1 (6 bases). The ends were cut back, 4 bases at V and 3 bases at J, with 18 bases in the middle. CDR1 is MGHRA and CDR2 is YSYEKL in the germline V gene. This CDR3 has 16 residues. The CDR3 loop is CASSRRTVSRDTEAFF. DNA for the CDR3: TGCGCCAGCAGCCGGCGGACAGTAAGCAGGGACACTGAAGCTTTCTTT.

The chain has TRBV2 and TRBJ1-6; D unresolved. Trimming stripped 3 bases from V and 10 bases from J, with 13 bases between. CDR1 and CDR2 (germline): SNHLY, FYNNEI. CDR3 length: 14 residues. CDR3 DNA sequence: TGTGCCAGCAGTGAGAATCCGGGAATGTCACCCCTCCACTTT. The encoded protein is CASSENPGMSPLHF. The complete variable domain, with remaining parts taken from reference TRBV2 and TRBJ1-6, reads EPEVTQTPSHQVTQMGQEVILRCVPISNHLYFYWYRQILGQKVEFLVSFYNNEISEKSEIFDDQFSVERPDGSNFTLKIRSTKLEDSAMYFCASSENPGMSPLHFGNGTRLTVT.

The chain couples TRBV19 to TRBJ2-1; no reliable D call. CDR1 and CDR2 (germline): LNHDA, SQIVND (reference sequence). The CDR3 covers 15 residues. With 5 bases removed from V and 2 bases from J, the gap between germline ends came to 13 bases. CDR3 bases: TGTGCCAGTAGTCCCGCCCAGAATACCTACAATGAGCAGTTCTTC. This codes for CASSPAQNTYNEQFF.

The chain employs TRBV10-3 and TRBJ1-2, with 7 bases fitting TRBD1. Trimming removed 4 bases from V and 10 bases from J; junction bases left unmatched: 6. This CDR3 is 12 amino acids long. The germline gives CDR1 ENHRY, CDR2 SYGVKD. The CDR3 region is CAISGRQGDYTF. CDR3 coding DNA: TGTGCCATCAGTGGTCGACAGGGTGACTACACCTTC.

V and J are TRBV13 and TRBJ2-3; D remains unclear. CDR3 length: 15 residues. Germline V gives CDR1 PRHDT, CDR2 FYEKMQ (reference sequence). The ends were cut back, 5 bases at V and 0 bases at J, with 12 bases in the middle. The CDR3 loop reads CASSPVERSTDTQYF. CDR3 nucleotide sequence: TGTGCCAGCAGCCCGGTCGAACGGAGCACAGATACGCAGTATTTT.

With regard to this clone: The same CDR3 can be traced to other DNA sequences in this sample. The CDR3 DNA follows: TGTGCCAGCAGTTTGGCGGGCTACGAGCAGTACTTC. It codes for CASSLAGYEQYF. The V call is TRBV28, the J call TRBJ2-7; possible D gene TRBD2, 5 bases. Trimming took off 3 bases at V and 3 bases at J, with 6 bases between the two ends. This CDR3 is 12 amino acids long. CDR1 MDHEN and CDR2 SYDVKM come from the germline V gene. Full variable domain (rest looked up from reference TRBV28 and TRBJ2-7): DVKVTQSSRYLVKRTGEKVFLECVQDMDHENMFWYRQDPGLGLRLIYFSYDVKMKEKGDIPEGYSVSREKKERFSLILESASTNQTSMYLCASSLAGYEQYFGPGTRLTVT.

The J gene is TRBJ1-2, the V gene TRBV19; 9 bases align to TRBD1. V gave up 5 bases and J gave up 6 bases; unmatched junction bases: 10. The CDR3 has 15 residues. CDR1 LNHDA and CDR2 SQIVND come from the germline V gene (reference sequence). The CDR3 DNA reads as TGTGCCAGTAGTGCCCCGGGACAGGGCATGAATGGCTACACCTTC. Amino acids: CASSAPGQGMNGYTF.

The chain combines TRBV11-2 with TRBJ1-1; D unresolved. Germline V gene lookup returns CDR1 SGHAT and CDR2 FQNNGV. There are 10 residues in the CDR3. Trimming removed 2 bases from V and 12 bases from J, with 7 bases in between. In DNA form, the CDR3 reads TGTGCCAGCAGCTTAATCAGGTCTTTCTTT. This sequence encodes CASSLIRSFF.

The chain carries TRBV3-1 (or the pseudogene TRBV3-2) and TRBJ2-7; 10 nucleotides line up with TRBD1. V lost 2 bases and J lost 7; bases outside the gene matches: 8. Per germline, CDR1 LGHDT and CDR2 YNNKEL (reference sequence). The CDR3 loop spans 15 amino acids. The DNA for the CDR3 is TGTGCCAGCAGCCAACCAGGGACAGGGGCTAGGGAGCAGTACTTC. Encoded protein: CASSQPGTGAREQYF.

V gene TRBV19 combines with J gene TRBJ1-6, with 7 bases matching TRBD1. J gave up 4 bases and V 6 bases, and 6 bases lay outside the gene matches. CDR1 is LNHDA and CDR2 is SQIVND in the germline V gene (reference sequence). The CDR3 is made up of 15 amino acids. CDR3 nucleotide sequence: TGTGCCAGTAGACAACGGGACAGTTATAATTCACCCCTCCACTTT. This translates into CASRQRDSYNSPLHF.

The chain links TRBV2 to TRBJ2-5; D is undetermined. V was pared by 4 bases and J by 7 bases, with 10 bases between. This CDR3 is 12 amino acids long. Germline CDR1 reads SNHLY; CDR2 reads FYNNEI. Here the CDR3 DNA reads TGTGCCAGCAGTGCCCCCGTCCTGACCCAGTACTTC. Translated: CASSAPVLTQYF.

J is TRBJ1-5 and V is TRBV18; D may be TRBD1 (5 bases). The germline V gene encodes CDR1 KGHSH and CDR2 LQKENI. The length of the CDR3 is 16 residues. V was clipped by 3 bases and J by 6 bases, with 18 bases between them. As DNA, the CDR3 is TGTGCCAGCTCACCTGCTCGTGGAGGGGAGATTCAGCCCCAGCATTTT. The encoded protein is CASSPARGGEIQPQHF. The variable domain in full, with the rest retrieved from reference TRBV18 and TRBJ1-5, is NAGVMQNPRHLVRRRGQEARLRCSPMKGHSHVYWYRQLPEEGLKFMVYLQKENIIDESGMPKERFSAEFPKEGPSILRIQQVVRGDSAAYFCASSPARGGEIQPQHFGDGTRLSIL.

The chain uses TRBV18 and TRBJ2-1, with D possibly matching TRBD2 (6 bases). CDR1 KGHSH and CDR2 LQKENI come from the germline V gene. The V end lost 5 bases, the J end lost 2 bases, and 13 bases lay between the germline ends. The CDR3 runs to 15 residues. The CDR3 is CASSETEGTYNEQFF. In DNA form, the CDR3 reads TGTGCCAGCTCAGAGACGGAGGGAACCTACAATGAGCAGTTCTTC. Full variable domain (outside the CDR3, taken from reference TRBV18 and TRBJ2-1): NAGVMQNPRHLVRRRGQEARLRCSPMKGHSHVYWYRQLPEEGLKFMVYLQKENIIDESGMPKERFSAEFPKEGPSILRIQQVVRGDSAAYFCASSETEGTYNEQFFGPGTRLTVL.

The V gene is TRBV24-1, the J gene TRBJ1-2, with 9 bases aligning to TRBD1. The V gene end was trimmed by 4 bases and the J gene end by 3 bases; junction bases not matched to a gene: 5. This CDR3 region has 15 residues. Germline loops: CDR1 KGHDR, CDR2 SFDVKD. The CDR3 DNA sequence: TGTGCCACCAGTGACCCGGACAGGGGATACTATGGCTACACCTTC. Translated: CATSDPDRGYYGYTF.

This clone was seen only a few times. The chain combines TRBV21-1 with TRBJ1-5. TRBV21-1 is a documented pseudogene. The length of the CDR3 is 11 residues. In DNA, the CDR3 is TGTGCCAGCAGCAAATCTAGGCCCCAGCATTTT. This sequence encodes CASSKSRPQHF.

J is TRBJ1-2 and V is TRBV2; D unresolved. The CDR3 extends over 13 amino acids. Germline V gene data show CDR1 as SNHLY and CDR2 as FYNNEI. The V end lost 5 bases, the J end lost 4 bases, and 11 bases lay between the germline ends. The CDR3 sequence: CASSIAGTYGYTF. In nucleotides, the CDR3 is TGTGCCAGCAGTATCGCAGGTACCTATGGCTACACCTTC.

In this sample, this clone turned up a few times. The J gene is TRBJ2-2, the V gene TRBV14; 10 bases are a match to TRBD2. The CDR3 is 16 residues long. Trimming at V came to 4 bases and at J to 1 base, leaving 3 bases not matched to a gene. Per the germline V gene, CDR1 is SGHDN and CDR2 is FVKESK. CDR3 nucleotides: TGTGCCAGCAGCCGTGGACTAGCGGAGAACACCGGGGAGCTGTTTTTT. Protein sequence: CASSRGLAENTGELFF.

This chain connects TRBV7-2 to TRBJ1-2; D might be TRBD1 (5 bases). Trimming cost V 5 bases and J 6 bases, with 22 bases left between them. Per the germline V gene, CDR1 is SGHTA and CDR2 is FQGNSA. There are 16 residues in the CDR3. CDR3 residues: CASSLAGGVNGDGYTF. The CDR3 region has the DNA TGTGCCAGCAGCCTCGCCGGGGGTGTTAATGGGGATGGCTACACCTTC.

The rearrangement links TRBV15 to TRBJ1-2; 7 bases fit TRBD1. Germline-derived CDR1 and CDR2 are LNHNV and YYDKDF (reference sequence). The junction had 8 bases not matched to a gene; V was cut back by 4 bases and J by 6 bases. The CDR3 runs 14 residues. The DNA of the CDR3 is TGTGCCACCAGCACTGAAGACAGGGTGAATGGCTACACCTTC. It is translated as CATSTEDRVNGYTF.

The V call is TRBV5-1, the J call TRBJ1-1; 8 bases fit TRBD1. CDR1 is SGHRS, CDR2 YFSETQ, per germline. CDR3 length: 16 residues. Unmatched junction bases numbered 7, after V lost 0 bases and J lost 3 bases. The CDR3 sequence is CASSLAAGQEDTEAFF. The CDR3 DNA reads as TGCGCCAGCAGCTTGGCGGCGGGACAGGAAGACACTGAAGCTTTCTTT.